This T cell receptor beta chain is from a study of cytomegalovirus exposure and HLA in healthy donors. PCR used 60 Vbeta primers and 13 Jbeta primers. The table came from immunoSEQ multiplex PCR; TCRdb's copy has only in-frame clones and leaves some out. Of about 88,000 clones in the sample, about nine tenths were seen once. In its sample, this clone was seen a few times. The sequence was collected from a young man in good health and CMV-seronegative. The sample was PBMCs.

The DNA for the CDR3 is TGTGCCAGCAGCGCGACAGGGCTCTCTGGAAACACCATATATTTT. This gives the protein CASSATGLSGNTIYF. V is TRBV7-9 and J is TRBJ1-3; 7 bases match TRBD1. The CDR3 is made up of 15 amino acids. The germline gives CDR1 SEHNR, CDR2 FQNEAQ (reference sequence). J was trimmed by 0 bases and V by 5 bases; bases with no gene match: 4. Variable domain in full (rest from reference TRBV7-9 and TRBJ1-3): DTGVSQNPRHKITKRGQNVTFRCDPISEHNRLYWYRQTLGQGPEFLTYFQNEAQLEKSRLLSDRFSAERPKGSFSTLEIQRTEQGDSAMYLCASSATGLSGNTIYFGEGSWLTVV.